The 31 T cell receptor beta chains given below trace back to one sample, sequenced in a study of shared clonotypes between healthy human individuals. Repertoires were generated with immunoSEQ multiplex PCR, while TCRdb's copy carries only in-frame clones and drops some. The sample has about 2.4 million clones, roughly 93% seen once. Sequenced input: naive CD4+ T cells from PBMCs. Documented subset: CD45RA+ positively selected. The receptor set was obtained from a man aged 18 to 30 in good health. Some clones in this sample may be carry-over from other donors' samples.

This clone was counted once. The chain couples TRBV2 to TRBJ2-1; TRBD1 or TRBD2 may be the D gene (5 bases each). Trimming took off 5 bases at V and 6 bases at J, with 14 bases between the two ends. There are 14 residues in the CDR3. Germline-derived CDR1 and CDR2 are SNHLY and FYNNEI. The CDR3 sequence: CASSYGTPGNEQFF. CDR3 bases: TGTGCCAGCAGTTACGGGACCCCAGGCAATGAGCAGTTCTTC.

This chain connects TRBV6-6 to TRBJ1-4, with D maybe TRBD1 (6 bases). The V end was cut by 7 bases, the J end by 5 bases, with 14 bases between. The CDR3 spans 14 residues. Per the germline V gene, CDR1 is MNHNY and CDR2 is SVGAGI (reference sequence). The CDR3 loop reads CASKGGLGNEKLFF. The CDR3 DNA reads as TGTGCCAGCAAAGGGGGATTGGGCAATGAAAAACTGTTTTTT.

CDR3 sequence (DNA): TGTGCCAGCAGTCCCCGAGCGGAAACAGATACGCAGTATTTT. Translating gives CASSPRAETDTQYF. V is TRBV27 and J is TRBJ2-3, with D possibly matching TRBD2 (5 bases). Germline CDR1 and CDR2: MNHEY and SMNVEV (reference sequence). The CDR3 loop spans 14 amino acids. With 5 bases removed from V and 3 bases from J, the gap between germline ends came to 12 bases.

The chain joins TRBV7-9 to TRBJ2-2, with D hard to call. CDR1 SEHNR and CDR2 FQNEAQ come from the germline V gene (reference sequence). The V gene lost 5 bases and the J gene lost 0 bases, with 10 bases spanning the gap. The CDR3 totals 15 residues. The CDR3 bases are TGTGCCAGCAGCAAAGGCAAGTCGAACACCGGGGAGCTGTTTTTT. Protein: CASSKGKSNTGELFF. The whole variable domain, remainder taken from reference TRBV7-9 and TRBJ2-2, is DTGVSQNPRHKITKRGQNVTFRCDPISEHNRLYWYRQTLGQGPEFLTYFQNEAQLEKSRLLSDRFSAERPKGSFSTLEIQRTEQGDSAMYLCASSKGKSNTGELFFGEGSRLTVL.

The V call is TRBV10-3, the J call TRBJ1-4, with a tentative D call TRBD1 (5 bases). CDR1 ENHRY and CDR2 SYGVKD come from the germline V gene. Trimming took off 2 bases at V and 8 bases at J, with 12 bases between the two ends. This CDR3 is 14 amino acids long. The CDR3 here is CAISETRGPEKLFF. The CDR3 DNA reads TGTGCCATCAGTGAGACCCGGGGACCCGAAAAACTGTTTTTT.

This clone is a singleton in its sample. This same CDR3 is encoded by further DNA sequences in the sample. This chain connects TRBV5-4 to TRBJ1-2, with D perhaps matching TRBD1 (5 bases). With 0 bases removed from V and 2 bases from J, the gap between germline ends came to 8 bases. The CDR3 spans 14 residues. CDR1 SGHNT and CDR2 YYREEE come from the germline V gene (reference sequence). The CDR3 nucleotides read TGTGCCAGCAGCTTGGGGGGACGGAACTATGGCTACACCTTC. This encodes CASSLGGRNYGYTF.

The V gene is TRBV7-9, the J gene TRBJ2-7, with unresolved D. Germline-derived CDR1 and CDR2 are SEHNR and FQNEAQ (reference sequence). CDR3 size: 15 residues. With 2 bases removed from V and 0 bases from J, the gap between germline ends came to 11 bases. The CDR3 sequence: CASSLQARSSYEQYF. CDR3 sequence (DNA): TGTGCCAGCAGCTTACAGGCCCGATCCTCCTACGAGCAGTACTTC.

The chain has TRBV28 and TRBJ2-5; D is ambiguous. This CDR3 region has 14 residues. The V and J ends lost 1 base and 4 bases respectively, with 10 bases between them. From germline, CDR1 is MDHEN and CDR2 SYDVKM. CDR3 residues: CASSLSLAGETQYF. Written as DNA, the CDR3 is TGTGCCAGCAGTTTATCCTTAGCCGGAGAGACCCAGTACTTC.

The rearrangement uses TRBV28 and TRBJ1-2; D not certain. The CDR3 extends over 14 amino acids. The ends were cut back, 2 bases at V and 3 bases at J, with 10 bases in the middle. Germline values: CDR1 MDHEN, CDR2 SYDVKM. The DNA of the CDR3 is TGTGCCAGCAGTTTACTGGCGGGTGACTATGGCTACACCTTC. The encoded protein is CASSLLAGDYGYTF.

This clone showed up just once. This rearrangement joins TRBV28 to TRBJ1-5; no clear D gene. Trimming removed 4 bases at V and 2 bases at J, with 12 bases between. The germline V gene has CDR1 MDHEN and CDR2 SYDVKM. The CDR3 has 15 residues. As DNA, the CDR3 is TGTGCCAGCAGTTCTGCCCGGGTCGGCAATCAGCCCCAGCATTTT. Encoded protein: CASSSARVGNQPQHF. Drawing the rest from reference TRBV28 and TRBJ1-5, the complete variable domain is DVKVTQSSRYLVKRTGEKVFLECVQDMDHENMFWYRQDPGLGLRLIYFSYDVKMKEKGDIPEGYSVSREKKERFSLILESASTNQTSMYLCASSSARVGNQPQHFGDGTRLSIL.

In its sample, this clone was seen once. This specimen includes other DNA sequences encoding the same CDR3. V is TRBV28 and J is TRBJ2-7; 7 nucleotides line up with TRBD1. Germline V gives CDR1 MDHEN, CDR2 SYDVKM. The CDR3 has 14 residues. V lost 6 bases to trimming and J lost 3 bases; unmatched junction nucleotides: 8. The chain's CDR3 is CASSLSGDSYEQYF. The DNA of the CDR3 is TGTGCCAGCAGCCTGAGTGGGGACAGCTACGAGCAGTACTTC.

The V gene is TRBV19, the J gene TRBJ2-2; 12 nucleotides line up with TRBD2. Unmatched junction bases numbered 9, after V lost 5 bases and J lost 5 bases. Per the germline V gene, CDR1 is LNHDA and CDR2 is SQIVND (reference sequence). This CDR3 is built from 17 residues. The CDR3 is CASSGTSGRSGTGELFF. CDR3 bases: TGTGCCAGTAGTGGTACTAGCGGGAGGTCGGGGACCGGGGAGCTGTTTTTT.

This chain connects TRBV15 to TRBJ2-2, with 7 bases aligning to TRBD1. Trimming took 1 base from V and 0 from J; bases not matched to a gene: 5. This CDR3 is built from 17 residues. The germline V gene has CDR1 LNHNV and CDR2 YYDKDF (reference sequence). This chain's CDR3 is CATSRASGTANTGELFF. In nucleotides, the CDR3 is TGTGCCACCAGCAGAGCCTCCGGGACAGCGAACACCGGGGAGCTGTTTTTT.

The V and J genes are TRBV7-2 and TRBJ1-5, with D uncertain. The ends were cut back, 1 base at V and 13 bases at J, with 8 bases in the middle. CDR1 is SGHTA, CDR2 FQGNSA, per germline. The CDR3 sequence is 11 residues long. The CDR3 DNA sequence: TGTGCCAGCAGCTTAGGGACGGCACAGCATTTT. Its protein product is CASSLGTAQHF.

Comment on this clone: The identical CDR3 is also encoded by other nucleotide sequences in the sample. V and J are TRBV18 and TRBJ2-3; 7 nucleotides align to TRBD1. Germline values: CDR1 KGHSH, CDR2 LQKENI. Trimming removed 3 bases from V and 1 base from J; junction bases left unmatched: 1. This CDR3 comprises 14 residues. CDR3 nucleotides: TGTGCCAGCTCACCCGACAGGGGCACAGATACGCAGTATTTT. Its protein is CASSPDRGTDTQYF.

A remark on this clone: Other DNA sequences from this sample encode an identical CDR3 as well. This chain joins TRBV9 and TRBJ1-3, with D perhaps matching TRBD1 (5 bases). V lost 2 bases to trimming and J lost 3 bases, with 6 bases between them. Germline V CDR1 and CDR2: SGDLS, YYNGEE. CDR3 length: 13 amino acids. The CDR3 spells CASSVGGGNTIYF. The CDR3 DNA reads as TGTGCCAGCAGCGTGGGGGGTGGAAACACCATATATTTT.

The chain joins TRBV28 to TRBJ1-3; D unclear. The CDR3 covers 13 residues. V lost 7 bases, J lost 4 bases, and 11 bases lay in between. Per germline, CDR1 MDHEN and CDR2 SYDVKM. The CDR3 coding sequence is TGTGCCAGCAAACCGAGGGCCGGAAACACCATATATTTT. This encodes CASKPRAGNTIYF.

CDR3 DNA sequence: TGTGCCAGCTCACCACCGAACAGGGTCGGAGCTGGCTACACCTTC. Translating it yields CASSPPNRVGAGYTF. The V gene is TRBV18, the J gene TRBJ1-2; TRBD1 might be the D (6 bases). The CDR3 runs 15 residues. The V gene lost 0 bases and the J gene lost 7 bases, with 15 bases spanning the gap. CDR1 and CDR2 from the germline V gene are KGHSH and LQKENI.

This chain connects TRBV28 to TRBJ2-2; the D call may be TRBD1 or TRBD2 (5 bases each). V lost 6 bases and J lost 3, with 17 bases in between. Germline V lookup: CDR1 MDHEN, CDR2 SYDVKM. This CDR3 has 16 amino acids. CDR3 region: CASSLPGRGYTGELFF. In nucleotides, the CDR3 is TGTGCCAGCAGCCTGCCGGGACGGGGATACACCGGGGAGCTGTTTTTT.

The chain is built from TRBV7-8 and TRBJ2-3; D ambiguous. V lost 1 base and J 2 bases, leaving 10 bases between the germline ends. CDR3 length: 15 amino acids. Germline CDR1 reads SGHVS; CDR2 reads FQNEAQ. CDR3 DNA: TGTGCCAGCAGCTTAGATGGGCAGGACACAGATACGCAGTATTTT. Translation gives CASSLDGQDTDTQYF.

Concerning this clone: This sample includes further DNA sequences coding for the same CDR3. V is TRBV7-9 and J is TRBJ1-4; 8 positions agree with TRBD1. The trim removed 4 bases at V and 7 bases at J, leaving 5 bases unmatched. Germline V lookup: CDR1 SEHNR, CDR2 FQNEAQ (reference sequence). The CDR3 has 14 residues. CDR3 bases: TGTGCCAGCAGCTCGGACAGGGCGGGTGAAAAACTGTTTTTT. Translating gives CASSSDRAGEKLFF.

The chain is built from TRBV6-8 and TRBJ2-1; TRBD1 is a possible D gene (5 bases). V lost 8 bases and J 15 bases, leaving 17 bases between the germline ends. The CDR3 extends over 11 amino acids. The germline V gene encodes CDR1 MNHGY and CDR2 SAAAGT. CDR3 DNA: TGTGCCAGCCAGACCAGGGAAGTCCGGTTCTTC. Translation: CASQTREVRFF.

This clone was detected only once. The chain recombines TRBV2 with TRBJ2-5; no definite D call. Germline CDR1 SNHLY, CDR2 FYNNEI. There are 13 residues in the CDR3. Between the trimmed V and J ends, which lost 6 bases and 0 bases, there was a span of 8 bases. The CDR3 spells CASSGSHQETQYF. The CDR3 DNA follows: TGTGCCAGCAGCGGCAGCCACCAAGAGACCCAGTACTTC.

With respect to this clone: The same CDR3 is also encoded by other DNA sequences in this sample. The chain uses TRBV7-9 and TRBJ2-5, with D perhaps being TRBD1 or TRBD2 (5 bases each). Trimming removed 9 bases from V and 4 bases from J, with 12 bases in between. Germline V CDR1 and CDR2: SEHNR, FQNEAQ (reference sequence). The CDR3 is 12 amino acids. The CDR3 reads CASSGGGETQYF. As DNA, the CDR3 is TGTGCCAGTAGTGGGGGTGGAGAGACCCAGTACTTC.

V is TRBV4-3 and J is TRBJ2-5, with 8 bases that match TRBD2. The J segment lost 3 bases and the V segment lost 0 bases, leaving 3 bases of the junction unmatched. Germline V gene data show CDR1 as LGHNA and CDR2 as YSLEER. The CDR3 has 15 residues. The CDR3 loop reads CASSQELAGEETQYF. CDR3 coding DNA: TGCGCCAGCAGCCAAGAGCTAGCGGGCGAAGAGACCCAGTACTTC.

The CDR3 spells CASMFGGAETQYF. In nucleotides, the CDR3 is TGTGCCAGTATGTTTGGGGGCGCGGAGACCCAGTACTTC. This chain links TRBV28 with TRBJ2-5; possible D gene TRBD1, 6 bases. The CDR3 is made up of 13 amino acids. From germline, CDR1 is MDHEN and CDR2 SYDVKM. V lost 9 bases and J 5 bases, leaving 16 bases between the germline ends.

The CDR3 sequence is CASSYSRTSGRYNEQFF. CDR3 DNA sequence: TGTGCCAGCAGCTACTCGAGGACTAGCGGGAGATATAATGAGCAGTTCTTC. This chain links TRBV7-3 with TRBJ2-1, with TRBD2 identical over 13 bases. The CDR3 is made up of 17 amino acids. The junction had 10 bases not matched to a gene; V was cut back by 4 bases and J by 7 bases. CDR1 and CDR2 (germline): SGHTA, FQGTGA.

This rearrangement joins TRBV9 to TRBJ1-4, with a weak D call TRBD1 (6 bases). V lost 3 bases and J 12 bases, leaving 9 bases between the germline ends. From germline, CDR1 is SGDLS and CDR2 YYNGEE. The CDR3 is 11 residues long. CDR3 in amino acids: CASSAEGELFF. The CDR3 DNA is TGTGCCAGCAGCGCGGAGGGGGAACTGTTTTTT. Filled out from reference TRBV9 and TRBJ1-4, the complete variable domain reads DSGVTQTPKHLITATGQRVTLRCSPRSGDLSVYWYQQSLDQGLQFLIQYYNGEERAKGNILERFSAQQFPDLHSELNLSSLELGDSALYFCASSAEGELFFGSGTQLSVL.

The V gene is TRBV5-1, the J gene TRBJ2-6, with 7 bases lining up with TRBD1. CDR1 is SGHRS and CDR2 is YFSETQ in the germline V gene. This CDR3 is 16 amino acids long. Trimming removed 3 bases from V and 0 bases from J; junction bases left unmatched: 3. CDR3 DNA: TGCGCCAGCAGCTCGGGGACAGCCTCTGGGGCCAACGTCCTGACTTTC. This encodes CASSSGTASGANVLTF. The variable domain in full, completed from reference TRBV5-1 and TRBJ2-6, reads KAGVTQTPRYLIKTRGQQVTLSCSPISGHRSVSWYQQTPGQGLQFLFEYFSETQRNKGNFPGRFSGRQFSNSRSEMNVSTLELGDSALYLCASSSGTASGANVLTFGAGSRLTVL.

A note on this clone: Germline is not matched at one junction end, which may reflect a read error. Other nucleotide sequences from this sample produce the same CDR3. V is TRBV2 and J is TRBJ2-2; the D is unclear. Germline V gene data show CDR1 as SNHLY and CDR2 as FYNNEI. The CDR3 is 11 amino acids. The DNA for the CDR3 is TGTGCCAGCCGTGACACCGGGGAGCTGTTTTTT. Its protein product is CASRDTGELFF.

This chain links TRBV6-1 with TRBJ2-7; D may be TRBD2 (6 bases). CDR1 is MNHNS, CDR2 SASEGT, per germline. The ends were cut back, 3 bases at V and 2 bases at J, with 14 bases in the middle. The CDR3 length is 15 residues. CDR3 DNA sequence: TGTGCCAGCAGTGACTGGCTAGCGAAGGCCTACGAGCAGTACTTC. Translating it yields CASSDWLAKAYEQYF.